Below are 18 T cell receptor beta chains sequenced from a single sample in a study of OX40 agonist ivuxolimab in advanced cancers. Using immunoSEQ multiplex PCR, the repertoire was profiled, and TCRdb retains in-frame clones only, with some absent. The table records tens of thousands of clones, approximately 90% of them present only once. The sequenced sample was CD4+ or CD8+ T cells sorted from blood, obtained in a trial of the OX40 agonist ivuxolimab. The receptors here all came from an adult with an advanced solid tumor such as melanoma, head and neck, liver or kidney cancer.

The chain couples TRBV28 to TRBJ2-7; D is unclear. V was trimmed by 2 bases and J by 3 bases, leaving 14 bases between them. The CDR3 loop spans 15 amino acids. From germline, CDR1 is MDHEN and CDR2 SYDVKM. This CDR3 is CASSLRVLGHYEQYF. Written as DNA, the CDR3 is TGTGCCAGCAGTTTAAGGGTTCTTGGCCACTACGAGCAGTACTTC.

This chain links TRBV6-5 with TRBJ2-3, with D unresolved. CDR1 is MNHEY, CDR2 SVGAGI, per germline. CDR3 length: 12 amino acids. The V end lost 6 bases, the J end lost 6 bases, and 10 bases lay between the germline ends. The CDR3 DNA is TGTGCCAGCAGAGGCCCCGGGGATACGCAGTATTTT. Residues: CASRGPGDTQYF.

This clone was observed a single time. Written as DNA, the CDR3 is TGTGCCAGCAGCATCGGAACTGGGGGGGGACGGCCCCAGCATTTT. Protein: CASSIGTGGGRPQHF. The chain combines TRBV7-2 with TRBJ1-5, with D perhaps TRBD1 (5 bases). CDR1 and CDR2 from the germline V gene are SGHTA and FQGNSA. This CDR3 contains 15 residues. Trimming cost V 5 bases and J 9 bases, with 20 bases left between them.

The gene calls are TRBV28 and TRBJ2-2; possibly TRBD1 for D (6 bases). The germline V gene has CDR1 MDHEN and CDR2 SYDVKM. Trimming cost V 11 bases and J 5 bases, with 21 bases left between them. CDR3 length: 15 residues. The CDR3 reads CASTEGGWVTGELFF. The CDR3 DNA reads as TGTGCCTCAACAGAAGGGGGATGGGTTACCGGGGAGCTGTTTTTT.

The CDR3, as DNA: TGTGCCAGCAGCCAGTCTGGGACTCTCGAGCAGTACTTC. Its protein is CASSQSGTLEQYF. V gene TRBV4-2 combines with J gene TRBJ2-7; tentative D call: TRBD2 (6 bases). V lost 3 bases and J lost 6, with 12 bases in between. This CDR3 spans 13 amino acids. Per the germline V gene, CDR1 is LGHNA and CDR2 is YNFKEQ.

This clone is a singleton in its sample. This chain's CDR3 is CASTGTGRYEQYF. DNA for the CDR3: TGTGCCAGCACTGGTACAGGAAGGTACGAGCAGTACTTC. The chain joins TRBV27 to TRBJ2-7; TRBD1 might be the D (5 bases). The germline V and J ends were trimmed by 7 bases and 4 bases, with 14 bases remaining between them. The germline gives CDR1 MNHEY, CDR2 SMNVEV (reference sequence). The CDR3 consists of 13 residues.

The CDR3 coding sequence is TGTGCCAGCAGCTTCATGGGGGGCAATGAGCAGTTCTTC. This encodes CASSFMGGNEQFF. This chain uses TRBV7-2 with TRBJ2-1; a possible D gene is TRBD2 (6 bases). Germline V gene lookup returns CDR1 SGHTA and CDR2 FQGNSA. The CDR3 consists of 13 residues. V shed 3 bases and J shed 6 bases, with 9 bases lying between them.

This sequence joins TRBV6-5 and TRBJ1-5; D gene uncertain. The CDR3 contains 15 residues. Germline assignment: CDR1 MNHEY and CDR2 SVGAGI. Trimming stripped 6 bases from V and 0 bases from J, with 12 bases between. CDR3 region: CASSTRQISNQPQHF. The CDR3 DNA is TGTGCCAGCAGCACCCGACAAATTAGCAATCAGCCCCAGCATTTT.

CDR3 amino acids: CASSTGAGNTIYF. DNA of the CDR3: TGTGCCAGTAGTACAGGGGCTGGAAACACCATATATTTT. V usage is TRBV19 and J usage is TRBJ1-3; TRBD1 is a possible D gene (6 bases). This CDR3 has 13 residues. Looked up from germline, CDR1 is LNHDA and CDR2 is SQIVND (reference sequence). V was shortened by 4 bases and J by 2 bases, with 6 bases between the two germline ends.

This clone was detected a few times. The chain uses TRBV19 and TRBJ2-1, with D uncertain. Between the trimmed V and J ends, which lost 3 bases and 8 bases, there was a span of 11 bases. CDR3 size: 13 residues. Germline assignment: CDR1 LNHDA and CDR2 SQIVND (reference sequence). CDR3 nucleotides: TGTGCCAGTAGTATTTTTCTAGATGATGAGCAGTTCTTC. Residues: CASSIFLDDEQFF.

J is TRBJ1-2 and V is TRBV5-4, with D perhaps TRBD1 (5 bases). Per germline, CDR1 SGHNT and CDR2 YYREEE (reference sequence). V lost 4 bases, J lost 8 bases, and 15 bases lay in between. This CDR3 spans 13 amino acids. The CDR3 is CASSATAAGGYTF. CDR3 sequence (DNA): TGTGCCAGCAGCGCGACAGCAGCAGGAGGCTACACCTTC.

The chain links TRBV10-1 to TRBJ2-7; TRBD2 is a possible D gene (5 bases). Trimming left V 3 bases short and J 3 bases short, with 9 bases between. The CDR3 consists of 13 residues. The germline CDR1 and CDR2 sequences are WNHNN and SYGVQD (reference sequence). The CDR3 DNA reads as TGCGCCAGCAGTGATTCGGGGAGCTACGAGCAGTACTTC. This codes for CASSDSGSYEQYF.

The CDR3 nucleotides read TGTGCCAGCAGCTCCGGACAGATGGAAATGGAAAAACTGTTTTTT. It codes for CASSSGQMEMEKLFF. The genes are TRBV7-6 and TRBJ1-4; D possibly corresponds to TRBD1 (6 bases). Trimming left V 4 bases short and J 8 bases short, with 17 bases between. The length of the CDR3 is 15 residues. From germline, CDR1 is SGHVS and CDR2 FNYEAQ.

This chain links TRBV19 with TRBJ2-4; TRBD2 aligns across 8 bases. The CDR3 is made up of 19 amino acids. Germline CDR1 and CDR2: LNHDA and SQIVND (reference sequence). The V segment lost 5 bases and the J segment 1 base; nucleotides outside the gene matches: 16. Here the CDR3 reads CASSHRASGSLEAKNIQYF. The CDR3 DNA reads as TGTGCCAGTAGTCATCGGGCTAGCGGGTCTTTAGAGGCCAAAAACATTCAGTACTTC. The full variable domain, completed using reference TRBV19 and TRBJ2-4, is DGGITQSPKYLFRKEGQNVTLSCEQNLNHDAMYWYRQDPGQGLRLIYYSQIVNDFQKGDIAEGYSVSREKKESFPLTVTSAQKNPTAFYLCASSHRASGSLEAKNIQYFGAGTRLSVL.

The chain employs TRBV4-2 and TRBJ2-7, with D hard to call. Trimming took 0 bases from V and 9 from J, leaving 18 bases between them. Germline CDR1 LGHNA, CDR2 YNFKEQ. The CDR3 loop spans 15 amino acids. The CDR3 DNA follows: TGTGCCAGCAGCCAAGAAGACGGATCGGTGGGTGTGCAGTACTTC. Residues: CASSQEDGSVGVQYF.

The genes are TRBV7-3 and TRBJ2-7; D possibly corresponds to TRBD2 (6 bases). The V end was cut by 4 bases, the J end by 5 bases, with 12 bases between. From germline, CDR1 is SGHTA and CDR2 FQGTGA. The CDR3 totals 13 residues. The CDR3 protein is CASSSGRGDEQYF. CDR3 in DNA: TGTGCCAGCAGCTCCGGGAGAGGCGACGAGCAGTACTTC.

This chain uses TRBV5-4 with TRBJ2-2, with 10 bases that match TRBD2. The CDR3 runs 16 residues. CDR1 is SGHNT and CDR2 is YYREEE in the germline V gene (reference sequence). J gave up 7 bases and V 4 bases, and 10 bases lay outside the gene matches. The CDR3 DNA is TGTGCCAGCAGCACCCTAGCGGGAGAAAATGGCGGGGAGCTGTTTTTT. Translating it yields CASSTLAGENGGELFF. The entire variable domain, with the rest obtained from reference TRBV5-4 and TRBJ2-2, is as follows: ETGVTQSPTHLIKTRGQQVTLRCSSQSGHNTVSWYQQALGQGPQFIFQYYREEENGRGNFPPRFSGLQFPNYSSELNVNALELDDSALYLCASSTLAGENGGELFFGEGSRLTVL.

This clone came up once. This chain connects TRBV9 to TRBJ2-3; D is unresolved. Germline CDR1 reads SGDLS; CDR2 reads YYNGEE. V was pared by 3 bases and J by 0 bases, with 5 bases between. This CDR3 is 13 amino acids long. The CDR3 DNA is TGTGCCAGCAGCGCGACTAGCACAGATACGCAGTATTTT. Encoded protein: CASSATSTDTQYF. Full variable domain (remainder filled in from reference TRBV9 and TRBJ2-3): DSGVTQTPKHLITATGQRVTLRCSPRSGDLSVYWYQQSLDQGLQFLIQYYNGEERAKGNILERFSAQQFPDLHSELNLSSLELGDSALYFCASSATSTDTQYFGPGTRLTVL.